This T cell receptor (beta chain) was retrieved from a study of low-dose radiotherapy and immunotherapy resistance in tumors. Study-wide background: Every six weeks patients received intravenous ipilimumab 1 mg/kg, and every two weeks they received intravenous nivolumab 240 mg.

There are many counts of this clonotype. Time point reported: before trial treatment. Along with nivolumab and ipilimumab, donors received aspirin, low-dose cyclophosphamide and low-dose radiotherapy. TRAV and TRBV primers primed cDNA for both TCRalpha and TCRbeta. A roughly 20-cycle PCR with a constant-region primer and V-primer adapter amplified TCRs. mRNA, once isolated, was amplified by in vitro transcription. TCRdb reprocessed the reads via MiXCR and lists one record per CDR3 protein. The sample includes 80,000 to 90,000 distinct CDR3 sequences, over 15% of them seen just once. Per germline, CDR1 MNHEY and CDR2 SMNVEV (reference sequence). V dropped 6 bases and J dropped 0; count of bases not matched to a gene: 4. The CDR3 has 16 residues.

The chain is built from TRBV27 and TRBJ2-1, with 11 bases lining up with TRBD2. This sequence originates from a male donor with prostate cancer. The sequenced sample was PBMCs, obtained before treatment. CDR3 residues: CASRTTSGASYNEQFF. CDR3 nucleotide sequence: TGTGCCAGCAGGACGACTAGCGGGGCCTCCTACAATGAGCAGTTCTTC.